One and the same sample provided the 10 T cell receptor beta chains below, sequenced in a study of cytomegalovirus exposure and HLA in healthy donors. 60 Vbeta and 13 Jbeta primers were used in PCR. The assay was immunoSEQ multiplex PCR, and TCRdb's table has in-frame clones only and misses some. The profile shows some 96,000 clones, roughly three quarters of them singletons. Sequenced sample: PBMCs. All receptors derive from a female donor in good health and CMV-seronegative.

The CDR3 DNA follows: TGTGCCAGCAGTTTAGGACAGGGGGCCAACATTCAGTACTTC. Its protein is CASSLGQGANIQYF. This sequence joins TRBV28 and TRBJ2-4, with 11 bases that match TRBD1. This CDR3 spans 14 amino acids. V shed 2 bases, J shed 7 bases, and the junction held 1 base outside the gene matches. Per germline, CDR1 MDHEN and CDR2 SYDVKM.

The V gene is TRBV14, the J gene TRBJ2-2, with 7 bases identical to TRBD1. This CDR3 is 15 amino acids long. V shed 4 bases, J shed 0 bases, and the junction held 2 bases outside the gene matches. CDR1 SGHDN and CDR2 FVKESK come from the germline V gene. CDR3: CASSLGTANTGELFF. The CDR3 DNA reads TGTGCCAGCAGCCTCGGGACAGCGAACACCGGGGAGCTGTTTTTT.

V is TRBV2 and J is TRBJ2-3; D is possibly TRBD2 (5 bases). The CDR3 totals 14 residues. Germline CDR1 and CDR2: SNHLY and FYNNEI. Trimming removed 9 bases at V and 0 bases at J, with 13 bases between. The CDR3 is CASGERSSTDTQYF. CDR3 DNA: TGTGCCAGTGGTGAGCGGTCTAGCACAGATACGCAGTATTTT.

V is TRBV19 and J is TRBJ1-2, with D possibly being TRBD1 (6 bases). Germline V gene lookup returns CDR1 LNHDA and CDR2 SQIVND (reference sequence). Trimming left V 6 bases short and J 2 bases short, with 13 bases between. This CDR3 comprises 14 residues. The CDR3 coding sequence is TGTGCCAGTAGAACGCGGACAGCAAACTATGGCTACACCTTC. This codes for CASRTRTANYGYTF.

J is TRBJ2-7 and V is TRBV4-2, with a possible D match to TRBD1 (6 bases). Germline loops: CDR1 LGHNA, CDR2 YNFKEQ. V gave up 1 base and J gave up 6 bases, with 10 bases separating them. The CDR3 runs 13 residues. The CDR3 region is CASSQAQGPEQYF. In DNA, the CDR3 is TGTGCCAGCAGCCAAGCACAGGGACCCGAGCAGTACTTC.

V is TRBV2 and J is TRBJ2-2; 13 bases are a match to TRBD2. Looked up from germline, CDR1 is SNHLY and CDR2 is FYNNEI. V lost 10 bases and J lost 5; bases outside the gene matches: 10. The CDR3 consists of 16 residues. Here the CDR3 DNA reads TGTGCCACTCGGACTAGCGGGAGTGGTCCTACCGGGGAGCTGTTTTTT. Protein sequence: CATRTSGSGPTGELFF.

CDR3 coding DNA: TGTGCCAGCAGCTCAGTCCGGGTTCGTAATTCACCCCTCCACTTT. Its protein is CASSSVRVRNSPLHF. The rearrangement joins TRBV5-4 to TRBJ1-6; D is unclear. Germline lookup yields CDR1 SGHNT and CDR2 YYREEE (reference sequence). This CDR3 is built from 15 residues. Trimming took off 3 bases at V and 6 bases at J, with 13 bases between the two ends. The full variable domain, completed using reference TRBV5-4 and TRBJ1-6, is ETGVTQSPTHLIKTRGQQVTLRCSSQSGHNTVSWYQQALGQGPQFIFQYYREEENGRGNFPPRFSGLQFPNYSSELNVNALELDDSALYLCASSSVRVRNSPLHFGNGTRLTVT.

This clone was counted a few times. This chain joins TRBV28 and TRBJ1-4, with TRBD1 matching over 8 bases. The CDR3 consists of 18 residues. Germline CDR1 reads MDHEN; CDR2 reads SYDVKM. V shed 3 bases, J shed 4 bases, and the junction held 13 bases outside the gene matches. The CDR3 here is CASSFRQGAPGFNEKLFF. The DNA of the CDR3 is TGTGCCAGCAGTTTCCGTCAGGGGGCGCCTGGATTTAATGAAAAACTGTTTTTT.

Many counts were recorded for this clone. Here the CDR3 reads CASSQLPRGDLYEQYF. Written as DNA, the CDR3 is TGCGCCAGCAGCCAACTCCCCCGGGGAGACCTCTACGAGCAGTACTTC. The V gene is TRBV4-3, the J gene TRBJ2-7; TRBD2 might be the D (5 bases). In germline, CDR1 is LGHNA, CDR2 YSLEER. This CDR3 comprises 16 residues. Trimming took off 2 bases at V and 3 bases at J, with 17 bases between the two ends.

V usage is TRBV7-2 and J usage is TRBJ2-7; 9 nucleotides match TRBD1. CDR1 and CDR2 from the germline V gene are SGHTA and FQGNSA. The CDR3 totals 15 residues. With 6 bases clipped from V and 5 bases from J, the junction kept 11 bases outside the gene matches. In DNA, the CDR3 is TGTGCCAGCAGTCCTACGGGACAGGGTTTAAACGAGCAGTACTTC. Encoded protein: CASSPTGQGLNEQYF. The whole variable domain, remainder taken from reference TRBV7-2 and TRBJ2-7, is GAGVSQSPSNKVTEKGKDVELRCDPISGHTALYWYRQSLGQGLEFLIYFQGNSAPDKSGLPSDRFSAERTGGSVSTLTIQRTQQEDSAVYLCASSPTGQGLNEQYFGPGTRLTVT.